Included here is one T cell receptor beta chain sequence, with context. Per the authors' pipeline: Amplifying reference gene primers gave estimates of nucleated cell counts. Some clones are missing from TCRdb's copy, which holds only in-frame ones; the method was immunoSEQ multiplex PCR. Clone size and the V and J calls come from that table; the DNA yielded D and trimming. The table records tens of thousands of clones, about 79% of them present only once. This sample stems from a study of blood T cell repertoires in COVID-19. Study-level background: Acute-phase and convalescent COVID-19 samples originated in the United States, Italy and Spain. Sample material is recorded as cDNA or gDNA derived from T cells, B-cell-depleted T cells, or PBMCs.

V shed 1 base and J shed 12 bases, with 10 bases lying between them. Germline V gene data show CDR1 as LNHNV and CDR2 as YYDKDF (reference sequence). The CDR3 runs to 13 residues. The TCR sequence derives from a woman between 55 and 75 years old with acute or convalescent COVID-19. Source material: peripheral blood. The chain has TRBV15 and TRBJ1-6; D remains ambiguous. In nucleotides, the CDR3 is TGTGCCACCAGCAGAGTTGTCGAACTACCCCTCCACTTT. Encoded protein: CATSRVVELPLHF.